The 17 T cell receptor beta chains given below trace back to one sample, sequenced in a study of neurological immune-mediated disorders. One entry per CDR3 protein results from TCRdb running MiXCR on the 5' RACE reads. The data show fewer than 20,000 distinct CDR3 sequences, roughly 3% seen once. Sequencing was performed on CD8+ T cells from blood. Receptors originate from a woman between 40 and 55 years old in good health.

This clonotype was counted many times. V is TRBV4-1 and J is TRBJ2-3, with TRBD2 matching over 13 bases. Per the germline V gene, CDR1 is MGHRA and CDR2 is YSYEKL. The V and J ends lost 1 base and 3 bases, in that order; junction bases with no gene match: 10. The CDR3 runs 19 residues. CDR3 in amino acids: CASSQGPGLAGAWTDTQYF. The CDR3 coding sequence is TGCGCCAGCAGCCAAGGCCCTGGACTAGCGGGAGCATGGACAGATACGCAGTATTTT.

This clonotype showed up many times. The chain links TRBV15 to TRBJ1-5, with D possibly TRBD1 on 5 matching bases. CDR3 length: 14 amino acids. Trimming pared 3 bases from V and 3 bases from J, leaving 9 bases between. The germline CDR1 and CDR2 sequences are LNHNV and YYDKDF (reference sequence). The CDR3 reads CATSRTAYNQPQHF. The CDR3 DNA reads as TGTGCCACCAGCAGGACAGCATACAATCAGCCCCAGCATTTT.

This clonotype was found many times. This chain joins TRBV7-9 and TRBJ1-3, with TRBD1 identical over 10 bases. Germline values: CDR1 SEHNR, CDR2 FQNEAQ (reference sequence). CDR3 length: 14 residues. The V and J ends lost 6 bases and 4 bases, in that order; junction bases with no gene match: 3. The CDR3 DNA reads as TGTGCCAGCAGATGGACAGGGGGAGGAAACACCATATATTTT. Translation gives CASRWTGGGNTIYF.

This clonotype was recorded many times. The chain links TRBV7-2 to TRBJ1-3; 9 nucleotides line up with TRBD1. J gave up 4 bases and V 3 bases, and 4 bases lay outside the gene matches. From germline, CDR1 is SGHTA and CDR2 FQGNSA. The CDR3 runs to 15 residues. The CDR3 DNA reads as TGTGCCAGCAGCTTGCACAGGGGGCCAGGAAACACCATATATTTT. Protein sequence: CASSLHRGPGNTIYF.

V and J are TRBV5-1 and TRBJ2-1; D may be TRBD2 (6 bases). Germline V CDR1 and CDR2: SGHRS, YFSETQ. The V and J ends lost 4 bases and 9 bases respectively, with 14 bases between them. This CDR3 has 13 residues. CDR3 protein: CASSLSTSSEQFF. The DNA for the CDR3 is TGCGCCAGCAGCCTCTCGACTAGTAGTGAGCAGTTCTTC.

Many counts were recorded for this clonotype. The V gene is TRBV19, the J gene TRBJ2-1; 11 nucleotides align to TRBD2. This CDR3 is 16 amino acids long. Germline-derived CDR1 and CDR2 are LNHDA and SQIVND (reference sequence). V shed 5 bases, J shed 5 bases, and the junction held 8 bases outside the gene matches. The CDR3, as DNA: TGTGCCAGTAGTCCAAATAGCGGGAGGGCCAACAATGAGCAGTTCTTC. Translated: CASSPNSGRANNEQFF.

This clonotype has at least ten counts. The chain couples TRBV15 to TRBJ2-1; TRBD2 matches 8 bases. The V gene's germline CDR1 is LNHNV and CDR2 YYDKDF (reference sequence). The CDR3 consists of 16 residues. J gave up 4 bases and V 6 bases, and 11 bases lay outside the gene matches. The CDR3 spells CATRREAGESYNEQFF. In DNA form, the CDR3 reads TGTGCCACCAGACGGGAAGCGGGAGAATCTTACAATGAGCAGTTCTTC.

At least ten counts were recorded for this clonotype. This rearrangement joins TRBV5-5 to TRBJ2-2; the D gene is possibly TRBD2 (5 bases). The CDR3 has 13 amino acids. In germline, CDR1 is SGHKS, CDR2 YYEKEE (reference sequence). Trimming shortened V by 2 bases and J by 5 bases, and 7 bases separated the two germline ends. CDR3 coding DNA: TGTGCCAGCAGCTTAGAGCGGACCGGGGAGCTGTTTTTT. This translates into CASSLERTGELFF.

The table lists this clonotype with many counts. The genes are TRBV5-1 and TRBJ2-7; 7 bases fit TRBD1. The V and J ends lost 3 bases and 1 base, in that order; junction bases with no gene match: 4. Germline V gene data show CDR1 as SGHRS and CDR2 as YFSETQ. The CDR3 has 14 residues. CDR3: CASSWRTGSYEQYF. DNA for the CDR3: TGCGCCAGCAGCTGGCGGACAGGATCCTACGAGCAGTACTTC. Based on the CDR3 plus reference TRBV5-1 and TRBJ2-7, the full variable domain is KAGVTQTPRYLIKTRGQQVTLSCSPISGHRSVSWYQQTPGQGLQFLFEYFSETQRNKGNFPGRFSGRQFSNSRSEMNVSTLELGDSALYLCASSWRTGSYEQYFGPGTRLTVT.

This clonotype was detected many times. This sequence joins TRBV4-3 and TRBJ2-7; D uncertain. Germline V gene lookup returns CDR1 LGHNA and CDR2 YSLEER. This CDR3 has 13 amino acids. The ends were cut back, 4 bases at V and 4 bases at J, with 11 bases in the middle. The CDR3 spells CASSLFWGYEQYF. The CDR3 bases are TGCGCCAGCAGCCTTTTTTGGGGATACGAGCAGTACTTC.

This clonotype appeared many times. This sequence joins TRBV27 and TRBJ1-1, with a possible D match to TRBD1 (5 bases). CDR1 is MNHEY and CDR2 is SMNVEV in the germline V gene (reference sequence). V was trimmed by 8 bases and J by 4 bases, leaving 17 bases between them. The CDR3 has 14 amino acids. DNA for the CDR3: TGTGCCAGCTACTCCCAGGCAGGGTTCACTGAAGCTTTCTTT. Translating it yields CASYSQAGFTEAFF.

This clonotype was counted many times. The chain couples TRBV28 to TRBJ2-1, with TRBD2 identical over 9 bases. Unmatched junction bases numbered 3, after V lost 6 bases and J lost 3 bases. This CDR3 is built from 14 residues. CDR1 is MDHEN and CDR2 is SYDVKM in the germline V gene. The CDR3 loop reads CASRPAGGYNEQFF. CDR3 nucleotide sequence: TGTGCCAGCAGGCCAGCGGGAGGCTACAATGAGCAGTTCTTC. The whole variable domain, remainder taken from reference TRBV28 and TRBJ2-1, is DVKVTQSSRYLVKRTGEKVFLECVQDMDHENMFWYRQDPGLGLRLIYFSYDVKMKEKGDIPEGYSVSREKKERFSLILESASTNQTSMYLCASRPAGGYNEQFFGPGTRLTVL.

This clonotype has a count of ten or more. J is TRBJ1-2 and V is TRBV28; TRBD1 matches 10 bases. Per germline, CDR1 MDHEN and CDR2 SYDVKM. The CDR3 totals 18 residues. V lost 0 bases, J lost 0 bases, and 7 bases stayed unmatched. Here the CDR3 reads CASSLWADRGPSNYGYTF. The CDR3 coding sequence is TGTGCCAGCAGTTTATGGGCAGACAGGGGGCCTTCTAACTATGGCTACACCTTC.

There are many counts of this clonotype. J is TRBJ1-4 and V is TRBV4-2; D is possibly TRBD1 (5 bases). The CDR3 covers 15 residues. The germline V gene encodes CDR1 LGHNA and CDR2 YNFKEQ. V was clipped by 5 bases and J by 8 bases, with 18 bases between them. CDR3 protein: CASSMAGTEKEKLFF. The DNA of the CDR3 is TGTGCCAGCAGCATGGCTGGGACGGAAAAGGAAAAACTGTTTTTT.

This clonotype was detected many times. The chain recombines TRBV5-1 with TRBJ1-2, with a tentative D call TRBD1 (5 bases). Per the germline V gene, CDR1 is SGHRS and CDR2 is YFSETQ. The CDR3 is made up of 13 amino acids. Deletions cut 0 bases from V and 4 bases from J, with 7 bases between. In DNA form, the CDR3 reads TGCGCCAGCAGCTTGGGTGACAGCTATGGCTACACCTTC. Protein product: CASSLGDSYGYTF. Complete variable domain (other parts from reference TRBV5-1 and TRBJ1-2): KAGVTQTPRYLIKTRGQQVTLSCSPISGHRSVSWYQQTPGQGLQFLFEYFSETQRNKGNFPGRFSGRQFSNSRSEMNVSTLELGDSALYLCASSLGDSYGYTFGSGTRLTVV.

This clonotype came up many times. This chain joins TRBV28 and TRBJ1-2; TRBD1 matches 9 bases. CDR3 length: 13 residues. The trim removed 6 bases at V and 7 bases at J, leaving 6 bases unmatched. The germline V gene has CDR1 MDHEN and CDR2 SYDVKM. The CDR3 sequence: CASSRDRARGYTF. CDR3 bases: TGTGCCAGCAGCCGGGACAGGGCGCGTGGCTACACCTTC.

This clonotype was recorded many times. CDR3 bases: TGTGCCAGCAGCCAAATAGCTAGCGGGAGAGGGAATGAGCAGTTCTTC. This encodes CASSQIASGRGNEQFF. The J gene is TRBJ2-1, the V gene TRBV14; 10 nucleotides line up with TRBD2. From germline, CDR1 is SGHDN and CDR2 FVKESK. CDR3 length: 16 residues. V lost 2 bases, J lost 7 bases, and 8 bases stayed unmatched. Full variable domain (rest looked up from reference TRBV14 and TRBJ2-1): EAGVTQFPSHSVIEKGQTVTLRCDPISGHDNLYWYRRVMGKEIKFLLHFVKESKQDESGMPNNRFLAERTGGTYSTLKVQPAELEDSGVYFCASSQIASGRGNEQFFGPGTRLTVL.